This record covers a single T cell receptor (beta chain). Its recognized antigen is unknown. Base quality data are lacking; no much larger clone is found one base away. The CDR3 regions of human TCRbeta chains were analyzed by immunosequencing. From the authors' description of their analysis: TCRs in the repertoires were matched against a reference library of SARS-CoV-2-specific TCRs that had been generated with the MIRA antigen-specificity platform. Breadth was defined as the fraction of unique TCRs that were SARS-CoV-2-associated. Depth was defined as the fraction of total T cells that were SARS-CoV-2-associated. Using the MIRA data, every spike-specific TCR was mapped to the spike region that the TCR reacted to and assigned to either a CD4 or a CD8 class. Log10-transformed breadth and depth values were compared by one-way ANOVA with Sidak's multiple comparisons tests. TCRdb stores this immuneACCESS table with in-frame sequences only. Part of the clones is absent; in the studies checked, under half of the shortfall reflects unresolved V genes, and no reason is known for the rest. Clone size and V and J calls were adopted from that table, with D and trimming inferred from the DNA. The sample has about 42,000 clones on record, around 88% of them singletons. The ten top clones hold roughly 25% of the sample.

This specimen's time point label, per the study, means: about 28 days (+/-7) after the second vaccine dose. AZD1222 recipients with second doses at about 4 weeks or about 12 weeks were pooled, because spike-specific TCR depth and breadth did not differ between schedules. Samples from vaccinated people were obtained from the UK trials COV001 and COV002, which included a single-blind randomized controlled phase 2/3 trial of AZD1222 (ChAdOx1 nCoV-19) in healthy adults. Trial participant PBMC samples were collected at day 0 and day 28 after the second dose for TCRbeta chain sequencing. This entry comes from a study of T cell responses to AZD1222 COVID-19 vaccine (dated by TCRdb to the early 2020s). Broadly, across the study: A total of just over 230 trial participants underwent TCR sequencing, of whom about 210 received two doses of AZD1222 and around 26 received two doses of the MenACWY control vaccine. Enrollment into the trials was organized by age into subgroups of 18-55, 56-69 and 70-plus years, and those subgroups contained around 150, 28 and 57 TCR-sequenced participants, respectively. Overall study outcomes, separate from this receptor: No day 14 peak-response samples were available, so repertoires were characterized only after the peak T cell response. Most participants were white British and females outnumbered males, and the authors suggested that clonal diversity may have been underestimated. Nearly half of unique spike-specific TCRs reportedly recognized epitopes outside regions mutated in the B.1.351 and B.1.1.7 variants. In the small 56-69-year group, the increase in depth fell short of significance, most likely because of low power. Vaccine-associated CD4 TCRs spanned the whole spike protein, with dominant responses in regions 160-218 and 743-854. Conclusions about previously exposed vaccinees were limited because only 6 or 7 AZD1222 recipients were SARS-CoV-2 seropositive at baseline. A significant rise in spike-specific TCR breadth and depth was observed after two AZD1222 doses relative to day 0 and relative to MenACWY recipients.

V has 3 bases trimmed and J has 1 base trimmed; junction bases matching no gene number 3. The germline V gene gives CDR1 as KGHSH and CDR2 as LQKENI. There are 16 amino acids in the CDR3, from cysteine to phenylalanine inclusive. CDR3 DNA is the only sequence kept; it has 48 bases, read in frame from the first base. The source was peripheral blood, collected 28 days after the second AZD1222 dose. The rearrangement joined TRBV18 to TRBJ2-2, and 9 junction bases match TRBD2. The source is an adult who received the AZD1222 COVID-19 vaccine. The DNA is TGTGCCAGCTCACCGCGGACTAGCGAGAACACCGGGGAGCTGTTTTTT. This is translated as CASSPRTSENTGELFF.